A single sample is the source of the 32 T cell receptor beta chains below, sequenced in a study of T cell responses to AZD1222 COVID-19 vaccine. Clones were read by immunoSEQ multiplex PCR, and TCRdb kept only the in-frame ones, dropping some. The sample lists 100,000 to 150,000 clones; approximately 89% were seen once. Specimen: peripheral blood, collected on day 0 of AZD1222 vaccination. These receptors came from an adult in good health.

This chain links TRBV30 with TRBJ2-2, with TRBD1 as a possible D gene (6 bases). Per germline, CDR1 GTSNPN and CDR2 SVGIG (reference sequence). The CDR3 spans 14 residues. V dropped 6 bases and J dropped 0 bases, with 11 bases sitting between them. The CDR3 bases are TGTGCCTGTCATGGACAGTCGAACACCGGGGAGCTGTTTTTT. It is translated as CACHGQSNTGELFF.

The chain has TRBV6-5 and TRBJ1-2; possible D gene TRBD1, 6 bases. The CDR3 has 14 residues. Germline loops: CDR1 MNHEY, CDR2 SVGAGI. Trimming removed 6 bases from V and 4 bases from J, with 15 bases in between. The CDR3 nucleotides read TGTGCCAGCAGGCCGTCGACAGGAGGCTATGGCTACACCTTC. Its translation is CASRPSTGGYGYTF.

The CDR3 bases are TGTGCCAGCAGTTTGCGCAGGGAGCTACCCCTCCACTTT. Translated, it gives CASSLRRELPLHF. V is TRBV27 and J is TRBJ1-6; TRBD1 is a possible D gene (5 bases). The V end was cut by 3 bases, the J end by 12 bases, with 12 bases between. Per germline, CDR1 MNHEY and CDR2 SMNVEV (reference sequence). CDR3 length: 13 residues.

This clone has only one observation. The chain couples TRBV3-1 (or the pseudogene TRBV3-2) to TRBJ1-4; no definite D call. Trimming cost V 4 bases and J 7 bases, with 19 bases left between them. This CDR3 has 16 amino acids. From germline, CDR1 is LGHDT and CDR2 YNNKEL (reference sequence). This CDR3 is CASSPQELPGGEKLFF. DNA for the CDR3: TGTGCCAGCAGCCCCCAAGAGTTACCGGGTGGTGAAAAACTGTTTTTT.

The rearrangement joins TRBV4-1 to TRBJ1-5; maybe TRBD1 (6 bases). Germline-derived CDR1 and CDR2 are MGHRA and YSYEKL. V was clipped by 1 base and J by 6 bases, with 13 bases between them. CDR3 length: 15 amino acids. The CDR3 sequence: CASSQVLLGGQPQHF. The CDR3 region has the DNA TGCGCCAGCAGCCAAGTCCTACTAGGGGGTCAGCCCCAGCATTTT.

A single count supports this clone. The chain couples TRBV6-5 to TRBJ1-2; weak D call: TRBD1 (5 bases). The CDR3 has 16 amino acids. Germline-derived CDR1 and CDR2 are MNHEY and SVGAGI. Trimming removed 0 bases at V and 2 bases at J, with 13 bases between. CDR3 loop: CASSYSGTSINYGYTF. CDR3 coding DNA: TGTGCCAGCAGTTACTCGGGGACCAGTATCAACTATGGCTACACCTTC.

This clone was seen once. CDR3 sequence: CASRRSGLGTDTQYF. The CDR3 DNA follows: TGTGCCAGCAGGCGGTCGGGACTGGGGACAGATACGCAGTATTTT. This chain links TRBV11-2 with TRBJ2-3; the D gene is possibly TRBD2 (6 bases). CDR3 length: 15 amino acids. Germline values: CDR1 SGHAT, CDR2 FQNNGV. V was pared by 6 bases and J by 3 bases, with 16 bases between.

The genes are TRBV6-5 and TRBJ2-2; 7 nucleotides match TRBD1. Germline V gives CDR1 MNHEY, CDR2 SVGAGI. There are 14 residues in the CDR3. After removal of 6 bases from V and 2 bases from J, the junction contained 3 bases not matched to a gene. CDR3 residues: CASSNRGNTGELFF. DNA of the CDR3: TGTGCCAGCAGCAACAGGGGAAACACCGGGGAGCTGTTTTTT.

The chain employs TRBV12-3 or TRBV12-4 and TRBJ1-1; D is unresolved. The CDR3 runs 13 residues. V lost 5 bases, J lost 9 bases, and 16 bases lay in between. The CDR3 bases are TGTGCCAGCAGTATTCCCTACTCCGGGCAAGCTTTCTTT. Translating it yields CASSIPYSGQAFF.

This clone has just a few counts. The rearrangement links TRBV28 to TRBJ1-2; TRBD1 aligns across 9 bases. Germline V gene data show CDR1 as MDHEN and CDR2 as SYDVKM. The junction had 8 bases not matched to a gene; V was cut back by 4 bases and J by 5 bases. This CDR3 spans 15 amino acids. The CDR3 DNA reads TGTGCCAGCAGTTCCATTACAGGGGGCTTTTATGGCTACACCTTC. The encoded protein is CASSSITGGFYGYTF.

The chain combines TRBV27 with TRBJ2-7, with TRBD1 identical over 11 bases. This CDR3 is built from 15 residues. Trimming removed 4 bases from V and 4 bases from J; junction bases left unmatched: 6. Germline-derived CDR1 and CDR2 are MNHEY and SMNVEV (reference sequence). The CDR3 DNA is TGTGCCAGCAGTTCAACCGGGACAGGGGGTTACGAGCAGTACTTC. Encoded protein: CASSSTGTGGYEQYF.

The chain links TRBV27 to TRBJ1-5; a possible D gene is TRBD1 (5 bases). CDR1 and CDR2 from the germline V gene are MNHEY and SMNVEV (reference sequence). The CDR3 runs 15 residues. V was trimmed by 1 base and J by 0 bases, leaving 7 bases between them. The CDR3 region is CASSLYQGSNQPQHF. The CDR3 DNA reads TGTGCCAGCAGTTTATATCAGGGTAGCAATCAGCCCCAGCATTTT.

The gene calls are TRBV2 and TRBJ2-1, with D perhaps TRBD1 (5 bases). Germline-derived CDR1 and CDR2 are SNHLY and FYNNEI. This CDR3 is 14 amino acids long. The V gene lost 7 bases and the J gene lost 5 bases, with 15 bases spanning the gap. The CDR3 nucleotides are TGTGCCAGCACTAAGACAGAACTCAACAATGAGCAGTTCTTC. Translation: CASTKTELNNEQFF. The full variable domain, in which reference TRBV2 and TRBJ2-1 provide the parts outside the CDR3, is EPEVTQTPSHQVTQMGQEVILRCVPISNHLYFYWYRQILGQKVEFLVSFYNNEISEKSEIFDDQFSVERPDGSNFTLKIRSTKLEDSAMYFCASTKTELNNEQFFGPGTRLTVL.

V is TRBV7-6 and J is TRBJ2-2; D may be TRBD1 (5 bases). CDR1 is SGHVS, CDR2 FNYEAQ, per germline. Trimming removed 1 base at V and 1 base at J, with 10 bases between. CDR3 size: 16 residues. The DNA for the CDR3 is TGTGCCAGCAGCTTAGGTTCCCAGGGGAACACCGGGGAGCTGTTTTTT. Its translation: CASSLGSQGNTGELFF.

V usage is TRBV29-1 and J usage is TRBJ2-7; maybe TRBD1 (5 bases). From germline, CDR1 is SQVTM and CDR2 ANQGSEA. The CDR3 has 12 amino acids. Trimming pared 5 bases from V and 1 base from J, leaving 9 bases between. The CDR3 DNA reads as TGCAGCGTTCGGCAGGGATCCTACGAGCAGTACTTC. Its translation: CSVRQGSYEQYF.

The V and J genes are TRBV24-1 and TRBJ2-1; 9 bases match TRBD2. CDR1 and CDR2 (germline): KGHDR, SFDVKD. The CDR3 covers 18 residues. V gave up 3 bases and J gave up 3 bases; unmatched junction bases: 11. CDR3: CATSDRGEVAGVYNEQFF. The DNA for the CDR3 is TGTGCCACCAGTGATCGGGGTGAGGTAGCGGGGGTCTACAATGAGCAGTTCTTC.

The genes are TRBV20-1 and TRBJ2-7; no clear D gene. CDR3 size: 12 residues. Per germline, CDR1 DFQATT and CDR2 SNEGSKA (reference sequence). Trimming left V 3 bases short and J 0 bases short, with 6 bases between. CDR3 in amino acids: CSASTDSYEQYF. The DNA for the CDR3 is TGCAGTGCTAGTACAGACTCCTACGAGCAGTACTTC.

In nucleotides, the CDR3 is TGTGCCAGCAGCCTCGGGACAGGGAACAATCAGCCCCAGCATTTT. This encodes CASSLGTGNNQPQHF. V usage is TRBV3-1 (or the pseudogene TRBV3-2) and J usage is TRBJ1-5; 9 nucleotides match TRBD1. This CDR3 contains 15 residues. V dropped 4 bases and J dropped 3; count of bases not matched to a gene: 4. CDR1 LGHDT and CDR2 YNNKEL come from the germline V gene (reference sequence).

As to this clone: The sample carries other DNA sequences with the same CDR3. The CDR3 nucleotides are TGTGCCAGCAGCACGGGACAGTCTAATGAAAAACTGTTTTTT. Translation: CASSTGQSNEKLFF. V usage is TRBV28 and J usage is TRBJ1-4; TRBD1 agrees at 7 bases. This CDR3 has 14 amino acids. CDR1 is MDHEN and CDR2 is SYDVKM in the germline V gene. The junction had 4 bases not matched to a gene; V was cut back by 6 bases and J by 3 bases.

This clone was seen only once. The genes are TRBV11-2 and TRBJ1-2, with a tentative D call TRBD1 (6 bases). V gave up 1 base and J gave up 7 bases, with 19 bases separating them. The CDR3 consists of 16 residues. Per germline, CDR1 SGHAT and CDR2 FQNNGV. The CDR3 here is CASSLGRQEGTGGYTF. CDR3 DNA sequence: TGTGCCAGCAGCTTAGGTCGACAGGAGGGGACTGGTGGCTACACCTTC.

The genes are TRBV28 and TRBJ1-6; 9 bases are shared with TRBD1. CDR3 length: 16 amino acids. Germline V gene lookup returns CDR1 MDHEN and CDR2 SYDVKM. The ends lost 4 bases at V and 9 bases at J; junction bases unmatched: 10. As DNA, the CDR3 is TGTGCCAGCAGTTATACCGGGACAGGGTACAGTTCACCCCTCCACTTT. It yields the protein CASSYTGTGYSSPLHF.

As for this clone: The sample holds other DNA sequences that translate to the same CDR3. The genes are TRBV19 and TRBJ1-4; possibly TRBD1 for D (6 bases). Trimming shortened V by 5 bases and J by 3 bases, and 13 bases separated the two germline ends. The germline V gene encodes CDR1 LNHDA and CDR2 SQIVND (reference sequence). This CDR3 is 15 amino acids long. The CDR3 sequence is CASSPQGLSNEKLFF. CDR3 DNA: TGTGCCAGTAGTCCACAGGGTTTATCTAATGAAAAACTGTTTTTT.

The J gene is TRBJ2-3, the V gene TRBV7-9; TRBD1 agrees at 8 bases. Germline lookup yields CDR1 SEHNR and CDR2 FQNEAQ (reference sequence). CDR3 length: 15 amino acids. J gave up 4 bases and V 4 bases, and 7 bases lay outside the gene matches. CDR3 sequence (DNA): TGTGCCAGCAGCTCTCGTGGACAGGGAGCAGATACGCAGTATTTT. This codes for CASSSRGQGADTQYF.

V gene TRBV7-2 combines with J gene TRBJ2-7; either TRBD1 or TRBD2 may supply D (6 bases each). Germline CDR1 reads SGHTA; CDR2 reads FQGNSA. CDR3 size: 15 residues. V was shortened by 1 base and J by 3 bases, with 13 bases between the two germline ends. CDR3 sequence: CASSLGGAQGYEQYF. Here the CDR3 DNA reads TGTGCCAGCAGCTTAGGGGGGGCGCAGGGCTACGAGCAGTACTTC. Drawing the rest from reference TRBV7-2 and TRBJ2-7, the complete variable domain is GAGVSQSPSNKVTEKGKDVELRCDPISGHTALYWYRQSLGQGLEFLIYFQGNSAPDKSGLPSDRFSAERTGGSVSTLTIQRTQQEDSAVYLCASSLGGAQGYEQYFGPGTRLTVT.

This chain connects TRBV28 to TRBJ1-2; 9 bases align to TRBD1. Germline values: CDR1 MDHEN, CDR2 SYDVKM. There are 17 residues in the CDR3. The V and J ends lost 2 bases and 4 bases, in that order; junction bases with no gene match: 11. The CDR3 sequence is CASSLLDRGTARYGYTF. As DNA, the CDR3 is TGTGCCAGCAGTTTACTGGACAGGGGCACAGCGCGCTATGGCTACACCTTC.

Written as DNA, the CDR3 is TGTGCCATCAGTGAGAGAGGGGGTATGGAGAATGGCTACACCTTC. Protein sequence: CAISERGGMENGYTF. The chain recombines TRBV10-3 with TRBJ1-2; TRBD1 might be the D (6 bases). CDR3 length equals 15 residues. Per germline, CDR1 ENHRY and CDR2 SYGVKD. With 2 bases removed from V and 6 bases from J, the gap between germline ends came to 16 bases.

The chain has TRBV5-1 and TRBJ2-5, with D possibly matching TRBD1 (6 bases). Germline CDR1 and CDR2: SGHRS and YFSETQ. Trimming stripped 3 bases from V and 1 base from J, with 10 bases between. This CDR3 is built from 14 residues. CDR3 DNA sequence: TGCGCCAGCAGCTCACAGGGTGCCCAAGAGACCCAGTACTTC. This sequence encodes CASSSQGAQETQYF.

CDR3 amino acids: CASSQGQGAYEQYF. The CDR3 bases are TGTGCCAGCAGCCAAGGGCAGGGGGCCTACGAGCAGTACTTC. The chain uses TRBV4-2 and TRBJ2-7; 7 positions agree with TRBD1. CDR3 length: 14 amino acids. V dropped 1 base and J dropped 2; count of bases not matched to a gene: 2. CDR1 and CDR2 (germline): LGHNA, YNFKEQ.

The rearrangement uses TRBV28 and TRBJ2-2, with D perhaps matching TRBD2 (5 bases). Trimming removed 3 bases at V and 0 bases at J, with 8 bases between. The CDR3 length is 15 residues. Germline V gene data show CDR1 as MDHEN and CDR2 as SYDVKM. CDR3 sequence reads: CASSLPGTNTGELFF. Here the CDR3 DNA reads TGTGCCAGCAGTTTGCCCGGGACGAACACCGGGGAGCTGTTTTTT.

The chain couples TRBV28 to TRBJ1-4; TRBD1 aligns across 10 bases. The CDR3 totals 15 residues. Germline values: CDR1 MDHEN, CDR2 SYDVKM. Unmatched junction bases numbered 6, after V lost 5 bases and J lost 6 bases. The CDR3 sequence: CASSPWTGGDEKLFF. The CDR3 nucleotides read TGTGCCAGCAGTCCGTGGACAGGGGGAGATGAAAAACTGTTTTTT.

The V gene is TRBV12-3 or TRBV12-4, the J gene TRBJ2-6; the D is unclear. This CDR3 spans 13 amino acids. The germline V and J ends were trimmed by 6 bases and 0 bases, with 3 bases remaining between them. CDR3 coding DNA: TGTGCCAGCAGCCTCTCTGGGGCCAACGTCCTGACTTTC. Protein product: CASSLSGANVLTF.

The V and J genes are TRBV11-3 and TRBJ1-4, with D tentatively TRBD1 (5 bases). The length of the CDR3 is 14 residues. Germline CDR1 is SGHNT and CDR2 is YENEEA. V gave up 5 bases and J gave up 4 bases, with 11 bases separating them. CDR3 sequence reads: CASSPRGGNEKLFF. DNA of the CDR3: TGTGCCAGCAGCCCCCGGGGGGGTAATGAAAAACTGTTTTTT.